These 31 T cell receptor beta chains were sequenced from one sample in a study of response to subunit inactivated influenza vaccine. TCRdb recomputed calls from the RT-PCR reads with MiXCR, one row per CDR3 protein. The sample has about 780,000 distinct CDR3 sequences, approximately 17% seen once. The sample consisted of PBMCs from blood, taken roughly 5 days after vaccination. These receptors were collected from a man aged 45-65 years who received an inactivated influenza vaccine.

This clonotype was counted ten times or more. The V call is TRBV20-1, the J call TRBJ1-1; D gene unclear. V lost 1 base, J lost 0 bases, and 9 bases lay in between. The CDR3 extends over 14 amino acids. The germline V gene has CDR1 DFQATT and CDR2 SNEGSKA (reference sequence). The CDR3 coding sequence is TGCAGTGCTAGAGCGCCCGGATTGAACACTGAAGCTTTCTTT. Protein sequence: CSARAPGLNTEAFF.

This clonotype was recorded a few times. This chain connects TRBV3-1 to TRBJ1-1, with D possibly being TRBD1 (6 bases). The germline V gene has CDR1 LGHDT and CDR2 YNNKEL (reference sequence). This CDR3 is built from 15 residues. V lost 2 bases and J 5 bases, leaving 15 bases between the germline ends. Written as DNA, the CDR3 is TGTGCCAGCAGCCAAAATGCCAGGGGAGGTACTGAAGCTTTCTTT. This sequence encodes CASSQNARGGTEAFF.

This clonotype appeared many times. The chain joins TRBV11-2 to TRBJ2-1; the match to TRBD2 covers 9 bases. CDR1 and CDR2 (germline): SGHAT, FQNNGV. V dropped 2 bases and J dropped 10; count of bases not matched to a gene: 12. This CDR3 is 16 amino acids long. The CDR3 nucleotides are TGTGCCAGCAGCTTACAAGAGACTAGCGGCCGTGGGGAGCAGTTCTTC. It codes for CASSLQETSGRGEQFF.

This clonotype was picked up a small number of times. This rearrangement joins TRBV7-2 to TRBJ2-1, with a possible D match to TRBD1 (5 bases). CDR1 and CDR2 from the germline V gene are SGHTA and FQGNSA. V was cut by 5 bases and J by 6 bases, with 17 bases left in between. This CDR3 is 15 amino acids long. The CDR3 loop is CASSTWRSGANEQFF. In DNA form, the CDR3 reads TGTGCCAGCAGCACGTGGCGGAGTGGGGCCAATGAGCAGTTCTTC.

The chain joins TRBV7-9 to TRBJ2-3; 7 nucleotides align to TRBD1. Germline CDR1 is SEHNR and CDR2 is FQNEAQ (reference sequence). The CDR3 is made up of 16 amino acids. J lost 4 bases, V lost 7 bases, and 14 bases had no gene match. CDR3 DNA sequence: TGTGCCAGCAACAACGTGGGACAGAGCAGCTCAGATACGCAGTATTTT. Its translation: CASNNVGQSSSDTQYF.

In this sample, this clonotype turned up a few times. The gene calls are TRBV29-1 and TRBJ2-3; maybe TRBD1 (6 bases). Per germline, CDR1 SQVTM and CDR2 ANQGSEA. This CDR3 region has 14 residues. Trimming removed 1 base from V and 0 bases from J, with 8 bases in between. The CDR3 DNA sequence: TGCAGCGTTGAAGGACAGGCCAGCACAGATACGCAGTATTTT. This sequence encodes CSVEGQASTDTQYF.

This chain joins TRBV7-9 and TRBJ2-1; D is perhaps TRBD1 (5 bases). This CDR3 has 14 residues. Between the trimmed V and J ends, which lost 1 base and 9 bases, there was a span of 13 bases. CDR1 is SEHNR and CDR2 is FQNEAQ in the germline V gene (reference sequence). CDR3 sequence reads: CASSLVQGRGEQFF. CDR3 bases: TGTGCCAGCAGCTTAGTCCAGGGAAGGGGTGAGCAGTTCTTC.

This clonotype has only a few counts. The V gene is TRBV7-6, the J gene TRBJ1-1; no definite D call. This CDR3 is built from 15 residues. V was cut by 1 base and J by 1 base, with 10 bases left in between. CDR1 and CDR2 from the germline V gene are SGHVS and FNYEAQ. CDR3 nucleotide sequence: TGTGCCAGCAGCTTAGGTGCAGTACCGAACACTGAAGCTTTCTTT. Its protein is CASSLGAVPNTEAFF.

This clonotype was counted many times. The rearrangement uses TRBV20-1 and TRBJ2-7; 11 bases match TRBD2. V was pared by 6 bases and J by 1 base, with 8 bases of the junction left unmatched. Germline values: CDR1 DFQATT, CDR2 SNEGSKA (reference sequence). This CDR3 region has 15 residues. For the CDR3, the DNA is TGCAGTGCGAGCCCTAGCGGGGGGTCGTCCTACGAGCAGTACTTC. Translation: CSASPSGGSSYEQYF.

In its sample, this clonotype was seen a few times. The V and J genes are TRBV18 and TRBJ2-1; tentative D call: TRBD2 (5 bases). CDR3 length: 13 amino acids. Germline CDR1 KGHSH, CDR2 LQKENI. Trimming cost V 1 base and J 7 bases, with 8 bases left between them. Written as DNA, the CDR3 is TGTGCCAGCTCACCACAAGAGGGAAATGAGCAGTTCTTC. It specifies CASSPQEGNEQFF.

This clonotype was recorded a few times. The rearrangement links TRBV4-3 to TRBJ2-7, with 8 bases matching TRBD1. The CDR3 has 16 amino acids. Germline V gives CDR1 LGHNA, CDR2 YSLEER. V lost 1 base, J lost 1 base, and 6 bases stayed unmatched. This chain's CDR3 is CASSQGGTGRSYEQYF. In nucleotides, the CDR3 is TGCGCCAGCAGCCAAGGGGGGACAGGAAGATCCTACGAGCAGTACTTC.

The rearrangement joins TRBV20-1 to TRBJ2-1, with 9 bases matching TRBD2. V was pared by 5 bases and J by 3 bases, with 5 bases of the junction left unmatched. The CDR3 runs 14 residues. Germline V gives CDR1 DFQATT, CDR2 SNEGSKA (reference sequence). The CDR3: CSAPRLADYNEQFF. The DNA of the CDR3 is TGCAGTGCTCCCAGACTAGCGGACTACAATGAGCAGTTCTTC.

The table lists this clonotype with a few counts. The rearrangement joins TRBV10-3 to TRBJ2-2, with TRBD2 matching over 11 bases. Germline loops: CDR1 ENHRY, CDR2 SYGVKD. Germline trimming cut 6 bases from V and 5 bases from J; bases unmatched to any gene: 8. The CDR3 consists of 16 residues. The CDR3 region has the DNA TGTGCCATCAGCGGGACTAGCGGAAGGGGAACCGGGGAGCTGTTTTTT. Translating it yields CAISGTSGRGTGELFF.

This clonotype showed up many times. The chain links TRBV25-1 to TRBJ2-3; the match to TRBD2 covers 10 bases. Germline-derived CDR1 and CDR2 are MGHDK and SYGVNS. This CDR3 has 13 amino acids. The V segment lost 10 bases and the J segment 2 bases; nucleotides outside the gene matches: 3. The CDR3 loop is CATLAGPTDTQYF. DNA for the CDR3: TGTGCCACACTAGCGGGACCCACAGATACGCAGTATTTT.

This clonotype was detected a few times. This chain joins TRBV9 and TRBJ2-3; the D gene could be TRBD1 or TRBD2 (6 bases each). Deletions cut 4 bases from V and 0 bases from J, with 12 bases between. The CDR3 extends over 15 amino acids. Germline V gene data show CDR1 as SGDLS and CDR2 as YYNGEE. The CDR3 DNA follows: TGTGCCAGCAGCCCCCGGGGGCCTAGCACAGATACGCAGTATTTT. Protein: CASSPRGPSTDTQYF.

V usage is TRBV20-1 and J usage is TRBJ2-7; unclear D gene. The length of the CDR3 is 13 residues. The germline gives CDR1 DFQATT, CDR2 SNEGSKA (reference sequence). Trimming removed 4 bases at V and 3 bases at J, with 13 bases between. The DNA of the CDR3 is TGCAGTGCTACCCCGGGCCCAAACTACGAGCAGTACTTC. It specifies CSATPGPNYEQYF.

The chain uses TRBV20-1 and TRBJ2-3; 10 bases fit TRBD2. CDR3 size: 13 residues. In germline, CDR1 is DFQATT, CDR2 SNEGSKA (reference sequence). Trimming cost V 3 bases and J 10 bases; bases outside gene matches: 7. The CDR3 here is CSASPSGGLAQYF. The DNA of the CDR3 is TGCAGTGCTAGTCCTAGCGGGGGTTTAGCGCAGTATTTT.

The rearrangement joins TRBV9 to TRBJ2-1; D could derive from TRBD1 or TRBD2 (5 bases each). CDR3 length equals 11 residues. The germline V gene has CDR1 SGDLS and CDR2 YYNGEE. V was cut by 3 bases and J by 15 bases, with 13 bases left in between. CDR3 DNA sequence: TGTGCCAGCAGCGCGAGGGGTCGGCCGTTCTTC. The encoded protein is CASSARGRPFF.

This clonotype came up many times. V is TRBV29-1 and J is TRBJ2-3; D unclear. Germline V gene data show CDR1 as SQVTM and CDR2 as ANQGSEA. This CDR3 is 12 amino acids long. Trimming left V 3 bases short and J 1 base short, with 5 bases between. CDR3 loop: CSVDGGTDTQYF. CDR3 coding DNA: TGCAGCGTTGACGGTGGCACAGATACGCAGTATTTT.

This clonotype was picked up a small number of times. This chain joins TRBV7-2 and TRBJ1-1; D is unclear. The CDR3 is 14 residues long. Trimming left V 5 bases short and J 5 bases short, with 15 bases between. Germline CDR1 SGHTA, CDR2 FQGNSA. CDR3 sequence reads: CASSPVEGSTEAFF. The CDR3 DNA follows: TGTGCCAGCAGCCCGGTGGAGGGTTCGACTGAAGCTTTCTTT.

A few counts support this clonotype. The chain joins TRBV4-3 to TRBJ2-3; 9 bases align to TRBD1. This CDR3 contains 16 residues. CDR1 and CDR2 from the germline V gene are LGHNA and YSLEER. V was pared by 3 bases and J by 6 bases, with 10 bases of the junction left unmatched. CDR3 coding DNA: TGCGCCAGCAGCCAGCAGGACAGGGGATGGGGTGATACGCAGTATTTT. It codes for CASSQQDRGWGDTQYF.

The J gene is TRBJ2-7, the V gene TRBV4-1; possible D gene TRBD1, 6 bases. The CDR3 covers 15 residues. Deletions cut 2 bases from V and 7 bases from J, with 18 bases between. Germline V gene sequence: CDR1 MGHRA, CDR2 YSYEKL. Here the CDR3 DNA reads TGCGCCAGCAGCCAATTTGTGGGGTCCAGGGGTGAGCAGTACTTC. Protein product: CASSQFVGSRGEQYF.

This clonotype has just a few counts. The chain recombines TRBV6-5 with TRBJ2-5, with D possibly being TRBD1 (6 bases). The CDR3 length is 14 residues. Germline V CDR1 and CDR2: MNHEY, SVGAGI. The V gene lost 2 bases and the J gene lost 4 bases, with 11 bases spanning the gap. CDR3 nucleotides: TGTGCCAGCAGTTACAGACAGGTTAGAGAGACCCAGTACTTC. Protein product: CASSYRQVRETQYF.

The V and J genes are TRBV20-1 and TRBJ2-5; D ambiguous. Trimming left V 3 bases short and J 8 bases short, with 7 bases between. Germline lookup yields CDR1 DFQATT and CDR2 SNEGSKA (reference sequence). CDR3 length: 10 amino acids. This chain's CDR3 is CSASVITQYF. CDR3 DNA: TGCAGTGCTAGTGTTATAACCCAGTACTTC.

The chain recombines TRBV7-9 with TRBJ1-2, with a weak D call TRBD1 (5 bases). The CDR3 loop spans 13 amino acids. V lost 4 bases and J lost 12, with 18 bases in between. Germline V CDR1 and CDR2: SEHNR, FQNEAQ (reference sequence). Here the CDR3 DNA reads TGTGCCAGCAGCTCGACAGCAGAGATGGCTAACACCTTC. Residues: CASSSTAEMANTF.

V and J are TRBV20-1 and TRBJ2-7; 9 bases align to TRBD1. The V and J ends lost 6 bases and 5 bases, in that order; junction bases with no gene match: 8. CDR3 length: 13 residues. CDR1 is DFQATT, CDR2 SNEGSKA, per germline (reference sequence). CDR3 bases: TGCAGTGCCCGTCCCAGGACAGGGGACGAGCAGTACTTC. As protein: CSARPRTGDEQYF.

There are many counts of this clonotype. The CDR3 region is CASSSETENTEAFF. CDR3 DNA: TGTGCCAGCAGTTCCGAGACAGAGAACACTGAAGCTTTCTTT. The chain links TRBV12-3 or TRBV12-4 to TRBJ1-1, with a possible D match to TRBD1 (5 bases). V lost 4 bases, J lost 1 base, and 10 bases lay in between. The CDR3 is 14 amino acids.

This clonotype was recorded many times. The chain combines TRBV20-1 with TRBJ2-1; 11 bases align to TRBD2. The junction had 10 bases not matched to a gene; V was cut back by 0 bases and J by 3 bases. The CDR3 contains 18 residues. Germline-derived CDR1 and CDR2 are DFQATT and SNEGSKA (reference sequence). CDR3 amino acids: CSAREKLAGVGGYNEQFF. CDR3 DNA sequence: TGCAGTGCTAGAGAGAAACTAGCGGGAGTGGGGGGCTACAATGAGCAGTTCTTC.

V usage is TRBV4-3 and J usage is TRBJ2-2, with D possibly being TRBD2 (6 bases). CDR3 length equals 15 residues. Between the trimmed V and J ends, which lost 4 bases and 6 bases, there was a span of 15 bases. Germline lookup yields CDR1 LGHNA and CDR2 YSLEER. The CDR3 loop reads CASSPTSSVAGELFF. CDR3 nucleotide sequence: TGCGCCAGCAGCCCTACCTCTAGCGTAGCCGGGGAGCTGTTTTTT.

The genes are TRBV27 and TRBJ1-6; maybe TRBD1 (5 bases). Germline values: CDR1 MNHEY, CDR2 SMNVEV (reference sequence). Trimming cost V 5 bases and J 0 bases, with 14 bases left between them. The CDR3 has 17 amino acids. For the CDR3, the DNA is TGTGCCAGCAGTCGGAGCGCGAGGGGCTCCTATAATTCACCCCTCCACTTT. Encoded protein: CASSRSARGSYNSPLHF.

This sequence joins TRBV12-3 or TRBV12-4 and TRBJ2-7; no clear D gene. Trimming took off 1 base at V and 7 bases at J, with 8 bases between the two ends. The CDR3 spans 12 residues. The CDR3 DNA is TGTGCCAGCAGTTTAGGTACTATGGAGCAGTACTTC. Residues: CASSLGTMEQYF.